A single T cell receptor beta chain is shown here with its context. This clone occurred a few times. The target of this receptor is not known. One base away there is no much larger clone; base qualities are not given. This sample is drawn from a study of blood T cell repertoires in COVID-19 (dated by TCRdb to 2020 to 2021). Regarding the complete study: For ImmuneRACE Cohort 3, a participant was defined as recovered based on two consecutive negative NP/OP PCR tests, clearance by a healthcare professional, or resolution of symptoms. Samples covering the acute and convalescent phases of COVID-19 were provided by collaborators in the United States, Italy and Spain. The prospective study material was composed of cDNA or gDNA derived from T cells, B-cell-depleted T cells, or PBMCs. Deeply sampled blood TCRbeta repertoires from subjects exposed to, actively infected with, or recovered from COVID-19 were included in the dataset. A freely available public database, intended as a resource for researchers studying the immune response to SARS-CoV-2, is where the repertoires were released. The samples were drawn from the first 160 participants of the ongoing ImmuneRACE study and from roughly 1,300 subjects provided by 6 global collaborators. A de-identified subject ID, COVID-19 status, age in years and sex were almost always included in the sample metadata. Where available, HLA class I and class II types were obtained from metadata supplied by the sample provider rather than from assay-based typing. The paper as a whole reports these results and caveats: The quantity of clinical and demographic metadata differed by source and by participant and was supplied without curation.

Enrolling through a virtual design, the prospective study's participants ranged in age from roughly 18 to 95 years and lived across about two dozen United States geographic areas. Cohort assignment in the prospective study relied on participant-reported clinical history from a screening survey and a study questionnaire. Mobile phlebotomists in the prospective study collected whole blood, serum and a nasopharyngeal or oropharyngeal swab from every participant. Participants in the prospective study had the option to provide additional blood draws and questionnaires over a 2-month period. Blood samples from the prospective study were shipped frozen or at room temperature prior to DNA extraction. The immunoSEQ Assay, a bias-controlled multiplex PCR, was used to amplify TCRbeta CDR3 regions from genomic DNA. The published analysis was carried out like this. Nucleated cell counts per sample were estimated from amplification of reference gene primers within the assay. To quantify the absolute abundance of each unique TCRbeta CDR3 rearrangement, sequence reads were collapsed and filtered. For each sample, productive Simpson clonality was calculated as the square root of Simpson's diversity index across productive rearrangements. TCRdb re-hosts the immuneACCESS table, in-frame sequences only. Its copies lack some clones; in the studies checked, an unresolved V gene accounts for under half of them, and the cause for the rest is not known. That table furnishes V, J and clone size, whereas the DNA furnished D and trimming. This sample holds about 150,000 clones; less than 80% were observed only once. The ten largest clones represent under 20% of the sample.

The V end gives up 6 bases and the J end 6 bases, leaving 8 bases in the junction not matched to a gene. CDR1 and CDR2 are read off the germline V gene as MDHEN and SYDVKM. The cysteine opens and the phenylalanine closes a CDR3 of 15 amino acids. Kept here is only the CDR3 DNA, which spans 45 bases and is read in frame from base 1. This TCR came from a woman between 70 and 85 years old in a cohort exposed to, infected with or recovered from COVID-19 (not recorded which). The rearranged segments are TRBV28 and TRBJ1-2; 12 central bases correspond to TRBD1. The sequenced sample consisted of PBMCs or T cells enriched from blood (not recorded which). The CDR3 amino acid sequence is: CASSPGTGGTHGYTF. The DNA reads as follows: TGTGCCAGCAGCCCCGGGACAGGGGGCACCCATGGCTACACCTTC.